Below are 25 T cell receptor beta chains sequenced from a single sample in a study of blood T cell repertoires in COVID-19. Clones were read by immunoSEQ multiplex PCR, and TCRdb kept only the in-frame ones, dropping some. The top ten hold approximately 3% of the sample, which has around 500,000 clones, approximately 83% seen once. The sequenced sample was peripheral blood. The receptors were gathered from a human donor in a cohort sampled during active COVID-19.

The chain joins TRBV11-2 to TRBJ1-1; D not resolved. The CDR3 loop spans 14 amino acids. With 0 bases removed from V and 3 bases from J, the gap between germline ends came to 8 bases. The V gene's germline CDR1 is SGHAT and CDR2 FQNNGV. The CDR3 loop is CASSLERAHTEAFF. In nucleotides, the CDR3 is TGTGCCAGCAGCTTAGAGAGGGCGCACACTGAAGCTTTCTTT. The entire variable domain, with the rest obtained from reference TRBV11-2 and TRBJ1-1, is as follows: EAGVAQSPRYKIIEKRQSVAFWCNPISGHATLYWYQQILGQGPKLLIQFQNNGVVDDSQLPKDRFSAERLKGVDSTLKIQPAKLEDSAVYLCASSLERAHTEAFFGQGTRLTVV.

The rearrangement uses TRBV7-9 and TRBJ2-7, with a possible D match to TRBD2 (6 bases). The V end lost 3 bases, the J end lost 0 bases, and 9 bases lay between the germline ends. In germline, CDR1 is SEHNR, CDR2 FQNEAQ (reference sequence). CDR3 size: 14 residues. As DNA, the CDR3 is TGTGCCAGCAGCTTGATAGCGGTCTCCTACGAGCAGTACTTC. It specifies CASSLIAVSYEQYF.

The chain recombines TRBV6-5 with TRBJ2-2; 7 positions agree with TRBD2. Germline CDR1 reads MNHEY; CDR2 reads SVGAGI. The V gene end was trimmed by 2 bases and the J gene end by 5 bases; junction bases not matched to a gene: 2. The CDR3 extends over 14 amino acids. This CDR3 reads CASSYLAETGELFF. The CDR3, as DNA: TGTGCCAGCAGTTACCTAGCGGAGACCGGGGAGCTGTTTTTT.

The genes are TRBV7-2 and TRBJ2-3; 15 positions match TRBD2. Germline V lookup: CDR1 SGHTA, CDR2 FQGNSA. CDR3 length: 17 amino acids. The J segment lost 7 bases and the V segment lost 5 bases, leaving 10 bases of the junction unmatched. CDR3 sequence reads: CASSRGLAGGRLYTQYF. The DNA for the CDR3 is TGTGCCAGCAGCCGCGGACTAGCGGGAGGGCGACTTTATACGCAGTATTTT.

CDR3 loop: CASRVTVSYEQYF. Written as DNA, the CDR3 is TGTGCCAGCAGAGTCACAGTTTCCTACGAGCAGTACTTC. The chain employs TRBV6-5 and TRBJ2-7, with D hard to call. Trimming removed 6 bases from V and 1 base from J, with 10 bases in between. In germline, CDR1 is MNHEY, CDR2 SVGAGI. The CDR3 is 13 amino acids.

The chain joins TRBV28 to TRBJ1-1; weak D call: TRBD1 (6 bases). There are 14 residues in the CDR3. The V and J ends lost 6 bases and 1 base respectively, with 12 bases between them. The V gene's germline CDR1 is MDHEN and CDR2 SYDVKM. The CDR3 region has the DNA TGTGCCAGCAGCATCCCGGGACAGAACACTGAAGCTTTCTTT. Translation: CASSIPGQNTEAFF.

J is TRBJ2-7 and V is TRBV7-9; TRBD2 agrees at 7 bases. The ends lost 4 bases at V and 5 bases at J; junction bases unmatched: 14. From germline, CDR1 is SEHNR and CDR2 FQNEAQ (reference sequence). This CDR3 region has 16 residues. CDR3 DNA: TGTGCCAGCAGCTCCTTCTATGGGAGGGAAGTCCACGAGCAGTACTTC. Protein: CASSSFYGREVHEQYF.

The chain employs TRBV18 and TRBJ1-1, with a tentative D call TRBD1 (5 bases). Between the trimmed V and J ends, which lost 4 bases and 1 base, there was a span of 19 bases. This CDR3 has 17 amino acids. The germline gives CDR1 KGHSH, CDR2 LQKENI. The CDR3 DNA reads as TGTGCCAGCTCACTAACGACAGCAGGCCACTCGAACACTGAAGCTTTCTTT. It is translated as CASSLTTAGHSNTEAFF.

The chain uses TRBV7-6 and TRBJ2-5, with a tentative D call TRBD1 (5 bases). The CDR3 is 16 amino acids. V was shortened by 1 base and J by 1 base, with 13 bases between the two germline ends. Germline loops: CDR1 SGHVS, CDR2 FNYEAQ. DNA for the CDR3: TGTGCCAGCAGCTTAGGCCCCCGACAGATCCAAGAGACCCAGTACTTC. Translation gives CASSLGPRQIQETQYF.

This clone turned up a few times. V and J are TRBV14 and TRBJ1-2, with D possibly TRBD1 on 5 matching bases. The V end lost 0 bases, the J end lost 6 bases, and 11 bases lay between the germline ends. This CDR3 has 14 residues. The germline CDR1 and CDR2 sequences are SGHDN and FVKESK. This chain's CDR3 is CASSQDGAGNGYTF. The CDR3 DNA reads TGTGCCAGCAGCCAAGATGGGGCAGGGAATGGCTACACCTTC.

The chain combines TRBV25-1 with TRBJ2-1; TRBD2 matches at 7 bases. The CDR3 runs to 13 residues. J lost 6 bases, V lost 6 bases, and 5 bases had no gene match. Germline lookup yields CDR1 MGHDK and CDR2 SYGVNS. This CDR3 is CASSGTILNEQFF. CDR3 DNA: TGTGCCAGCAGCGGGACTATCCTCAATGAGCAGTTCTTC.

The chain employs TRBV9 and TRBJ1-2; no definite D call. The CDR3 spans 14 residues. The V end was cut by 1 base, the J end by 4 bases, with 11 bases between. CDR1 is SGDLS, CDR2 YYNGEE, per germline. This CDR3 is CASSVLGRPYGYTF. The CDR3, as DNA: TGTGCCAGCAGCGTATTGGGGAGGCCCTATGGCTACACCTTC.

This clone was recorded once. CDR3 sequence reads: CASSQDLAGVADTQYF. As DNA, the CDR3 is TGCGCCAGCAGCCAAGACCTAGCGGGAGTGGCAGATACGCAGTATTTT. The rearrangement uses TRBV4-3 and TRBJ2-3, with 10 nucleotides matching TRBD2. From germline, CDR1 is LGHNA and CDR2 YSLEER. V shed 0 bases, J shed 4 bases, and the junction held 4 bases outside the gene matches. The CDR3 covers 16 residues.

The chain employs TRBV3-1 (or the pseudogene TRBV3-2) and TRBJ1-5; TRBD1 aligns across 11 bases. The CDR3 contains 17 residues. V lost 0 bases, J lost 6 bases, and 7 bases stayed unmatched. Per germline, CDR1 LGHDT and CDR2 YNNKEL (reference sequence). The chain's CDR3 is CASSQDRTDRGRQPQHF. CDR3 nucleotides: TGTGCCAGCAGCCAAGATCGAACGGACAGGGGGCGTCAGCCCCAGCATTTT.

This chain joins TRBV18 and TRBJ2-5, with TRBD2 matching over 8 bases. The germline V gene has CDR1 KGHSH and CDR2 LQKENI. This CDR3 has 16 residues. The V and J ends lost 3 bases and 2 bases, in that order; junction bases with no gene match: 8. The CDR3 spells CASSPRLANRQETQYF. DNA for the CDR3: TGTGCCAGCTCACCCCGACTAGCGAATCGGCAAGAGACCCAGTACTTC.

Comments on this clone: This sample also contains other DNA sequences that code for the same CDR3. V is TRBV18 and J is TRBJ2-7; 8 bases are a match to TRBD2. Germline loops: CDR1 KGHSH, CDR2 LQKENI. Germline trimming cut 6 bases from V and 3 bases from J; bases unmatched to any gene: 4. This CDR3 comprises 13 residues. In nucleotides, the CDR3 is TGTGCCAGCTCCCCCGGGACTAGCTACGAGCAGTACTTC. Its translation: CASSPGTSYEQYF.

The chain employs TRBV28 and TRBJ1-3; no definite D call. V shed 5 bases and J shed 0 bases, with 17 bases lying between them. This CDR3 is 17 amino acids long. Germline lookup yields CDR1 MDHEN and CDR2 SYDVKM. CDR3 in amino acids: CASSPGGQVDSGNTIYF. The CDR3 nucleotides are TGTGCCAGCAGTCCAGGAGGGCAGGTCGACTCTGGAAACACCATATATTTT.

This clone was recorded only once. CDR3 nucleotide sequence: TGTGCCAGCAGTGCTAGCGGGAGTTTCCCAGATACGCAGTATTTT. Translation gives CASSASGSFPDTQYF. The chain employs TRBV2 and TRBJ2-3, with 10 bases lining up with TRBD2. Trimming took 4 bases from V and 4 from J; bases not matched to a gene: 5. CDR3 length: 15 amino acids. Germline CDR1 SNHLY, CDR2 FYNNEI.

The rearrangement joins TRBV9 to TRBJ1-1; 7 bases agree with TRBD1. CDR3 length equals 15 residues. Per germline, CDR1 SGDLS and CDR2 YYNGEE. Trimming removed 3 bases from V and 7 bases from J; junction bases left unmatched: 12. Written as DNA, the CDR3 is TGTGCCAGCAGCGCCGAAGGAGGACAGGCGAGTGAAGCTTTCTTT. Protein sequence: CASSAEGGQASEAFF.

The rearrangement uses TRBV27 and TRBJ2-3; a possible D gene is TRBD1 (6 bases). Germline V gives CDR1 MNHEY, CDR2 SMNVEV (reference sequence). V gave up 0 bases and J gave up 0 bases, with 19 bases separating them. The CDR3 totals 19 residues. CDR3 in amino acids: CASSLSGTRNRPSTDTQYF. The CDR3 coding sequence is TGTGCCAGCAGTTTATCGGGGACACGGAACAGGCCGAGCACAGATACGCAGTATTTT.

This clone was counted between two and nine times. The V and J genes are TRBV27 and TRBJ2-1; D is perhaps TRBD2 (5 bases). The CDR3 loop spans 14 amino acids. V lost 0 bases to trimming and J lost 7 bases, with 10 bases between them. Germline lookup yields CDR1 MNHEY and CDR2 SMNVEV (reference sequence). CDR3 in amino acids: CASSLSRGQNEQFF. Here the CDR3 DNA reads TGTGCCAGCAGTTTATCGAGAGGGCAGAATGAGCAGTTCTTC.

The DNA for the CDR3 is TGTGCCATCAGCGGAGGCAGACAGGGGACCATAGCGGGAGATTTCCCACAAAACTCCTACGAGCAGTACTTC. Residues: CAISGGRQGTIAGDFPQNSYEQYF. This sequence joins TRBV10-3 and TRBJ2-7; perhaps TRBD2 as D (9 bases). CDR1 is ENHRY, CDR2 SYGVKD, per germline. Trimming took off 6 bases at V and 0 bases at J, with 42 bases between the two ends. The CDR3 is made up of 24 amino acids.

V gene TRBV29-1 combines with J gene TRBJ2-2, with D maybe TRBD1 (6 bases). Looked up from germline, CDR1 is SQVTM and CDR2 is ANQGSEA. The CDR3 consists of 14 residues. The V gene lost 6 bases and the J gene lost 3 bases, with 14 bases spanning the gap. The CDR3 region has the DNA TGCAGCGTCGAGACAGGACCTTACACCGGGGAGCTGTTTTTT. Translated, it gives CSVETGPYTGELFF.

This clone was recorded a few times. The rearrangement joins TRBV3-1 (or the pseudogene TRBV3-2) to TRBJ2-7; D is undetermined. Germline CDR1 and CDR2: LGHDT and YNNKEL (reference sequence). The CDR3 extends over 11 amino acids. The germline V and J ends were trimmed by 0 bases and 13 bases, with 10 bases remaining between them. CDR3 protein: CASSQERSHYF. The DNA for the CDR3 is TGTGCCAGCAGCCAAGAACGTAGTCACTACTTC.

This clone has only a few counts. The V gene is TRBV12-5, the J gene TRBJ2-3; the match to TRBD1 covers 7 bases. Germline trimming cut 5 bases from V and 11 bases from J; bases unmatched to any gene: 4. Looked up from germline, CDR1 is LGHNT and CDR2 is FRNRAP. This CDR3 contains 11 residues. CDR3 coding DNA: TGTGCTAGTGGTGCCGGGACAGAGCAGTATTTT. It codes for CASGAGTEQYF.